A single T cell receptor beta chain is shown here with its context. The data were obtained in a study of blood T cell repertoires in COVID-19. Study at large: Acute and convalescent COVID-19 specimens originated in the United States, Italy and Spain. Nucleic acid was either cDNA or gDNA, and it came from T cells, B-cell-depleted T cells, or PBMCs.

V was pared by 7 bases and J by 11 bases, with 12 bases between. The CDR3 extends over 11 amino acids. The authors' processing: Amplification of reference gene primers provided the estimated nucleated cell counts. Libraries were prepared by immunoSEQ multiplex PCR; TCRdb keeps only in-frame clonotypes and omits some of them. V and J calls plus clone size are reproduced from that table; the DNA served to infer D and trimming. The repertoire holds under 300,000 clones, approximately 88% seen once, with approximately 2.3% in the top ten. Categorization into cohorts depended on clinical history that participants reported.

What was sequenced was PBMCs or T cells enriched from blood (not recorded which). This clonotype was obtained from a woman aged 35 to 49 with acute COVID-19. The chain couples TRBV12-3 or TRBV12-4 to TRBJ2-1, with D hard to call. For the CDR3, the DNA is TGTGCCAGCACCACTACGGGTCAGCAGTTCTTC. Translating gives CASTTTGQQFF.